The rows below give T cell receptor beta chains drawn from one sample of a study of blood T cells in healthy people across ages. TCRdb redid the calling of the 5' RACE reads with MiXCR, one entry per CDR3 protein. The table records about 800,000 distinct CDR3 sequences, roughly 25% of them present only once. These data are also associated with another study on T cells of mothers and their children.

The sequenced sample was blood. The receptors come from a boy younger than 18 in good health. Each CDR3 is given with its conserved first and last residue. The D gene is left open where the match is weak. Size is stated for part of the rows, as once, few or many counts, or as a class when the clone is expanded.

>TRBV11-2|few|TRBJ2-1|TRBD2
TGTGCCAGCAGCGCCCGACTAGCGGGAGCGCACAATGAGCAGTTCTTC
CASSARLAGAHNEQFF
>TRBV24-1|few|TRBJ2-2|NA
TGTGCCACCAGTGATCAATTTCCTAGCGACGGGGAGCTGTTTTTT
CATSDQFPSDGELFF
>TRBV28|NA|TRBJ2-5|NA
TGTGCCAGCAGTGACCCGCCAGGGGCCCAGGAGACCCAGTACTTC
CASSDPPGAQETQYF
>TRBV28|NA|TRBJ2-7|TRBD2
TGTGCCAGCACTCCCGGGGGGATCTCCTACGAGCAGTACTTC
CASTPGGISYEQYF
>TRBV4-3|many|TRBJ1-3|TRBD1
TGCGCCAGCAGCCAAGAGATGGCCAGGACAGGGGGCACTGGAAACACCATATATTTT
CASSQEMARTGGTGNTIYF
>TRBV5-1|few|TRBJ2-4|NA
TGCGCCAGCAGCTTGGGGACGGGGTCAATAGCCAAAAACATTCAGTACTTC
CASSLGTGSIAKNIQYF
>TRBV6-5|NA|TRBJ1-5|NA
TGTGCCAGCAGTTACCCCTCGGGTCTGACTTATAGCAATCAGCCCCAGCATTTT
CASSYPSGLTYSNQPQHF
>TRBV28|NA|TRBJ2-5|TRBD2
TGTGCCAGCAGTCCCCAAAGAGCGGGAGCCCAAGAGACCCAGTACTTC
CASSPQRAGAQETQYF
>TRBV5-1|NA|TRBJ2-1|NA
TGCGCCAGCAGCGTTGTGGGCCATGAGCAGTTCTTC
CASSVVGHEQFF
>TRBV2|few|TRBJ1-5|NA
TGTGCCAGCACTAGGGCCAATCAGCCCCAGCATTTT
CASTRANQPQHF
>TRBV9|few|TRBJ2-7|NA
TGTGCCAGCAGCTACCGTACTAGCCCCGGAGAGGTCAACGAGCAGTACTTC
CASSYRTSPGEVNEQYF
>TRBV5-1|few|TRBJ2-2|TRBD1
TGCGCCAGCCGAGTGGGACAGGGGAACACCGGGGAGCTGTTTTTT
CASRVGQGNTGELFF
>TRBV29-1|few|TRBJ2-1|TRBD1
TGCAGCTCCCTCGGGACAGGGACCTACAATGAGCAGTTCTTC
CSSLGTGTYNEQFF
>TRBV4-3|few|TRBJ2-1|TRBD1
TGCGCCAGCAGCCAAGAGGGACAGGGGGCCTACAATGAGCAGTTCTTC
CASSQEGQGAYNEQFF
>TRBV27|NA|TRBJ1-1|NA
TGTGCCAGCAGTTTATCGGGGGGGGGCTTTACCCAAGCTTTCTTT
CASSLSGGGFTQAFF
>TRBV24-1|few|TRBJ2-1|NA
TGTGCCACCAGTGTACGGGACAATGAGCAGTTCTTC
CATSVRDNEQFF
>TRBV20-1|many|TRBJ2-4|TRBD2
TGCAGTGCTTCCGGGACTAGCGGGGGGGTACGGGACATTCAGTACTTC
CSASGTSGGVRDIQYF
>TRBV9|NA|TRBJ2-7|NA
TGTGCCAGCAGCGTAGACTTGGACCCCTCCTACGAGCAGTACTTC
CASSVDLDPSYEQYF
>TRBV9|NA|TRBJ2-3|NA
TGTGCCAGCAGCCTTGGCCCTATGGGGGCAACCACAGATACGCAGTATTTT
CASSLGPMGATTDTQYF
>TRBV4-3|few|TRBJ2-3|TRBD2
TGCGCCAGCAGCCAATCGACTAGCGGGAGCTCAGATACGCAGTATTTT
CASSQSTSGSSDTQYF
>TRBV4-3|few|TRBJ2-3|TRBD2
TGCGCCAGCAGCGAGGGACTAGTAACAGATACGCAGTATTTT
CASSEGLVTDTQYF
>TRBV9|NA|TRBJ2-2|NA
TGTGCCAGCACCGGAAAGGCGAACACCGGGGAGCTGTTTTTT
CASTGKANTGELFF
>TRBV3-1|NA|TRBJ2-4|NA
TGTGCCAGCAACCAAGTCGCAGGGATGGACATTCAGTACTTC
CASNQVAGMDIQYF
>TRBV7-2|few|TRBJ1-3|NA
TGTGCCAGCAGCTTAGCGCCGTTCGCCTCTGGAAACACCATATATTTT
CASSLAPFASGNTIYF
>TRBV9|NA|TRBJ2-7|NA
TGTGCCAGCAGCGCCGATTGCAGATTCTACGAGCAGTACTTC
CASSADCRFYEQYF
>TRBV5-8|NA|TRBJ1-4|NA
TGTGCCAGCAGCCCCCCGGGTGATTTGGGCCAGGGATTCGGAAAACTGTTTTTT
CASSPPGDLGQGFGKLFF
>TRBV27|NA|TRBJ1-2|NA
TGTGCCAGCAGTCCCCTGGGGCAGGGCTACGGCTACACCTTC
CASSPLGQGYGYTF
>TRBV29-1|few|TRBJ1-2|TRBD1
TGCAGCGTACTTTTCCAGGGGGAGGGTGTGTGGTATGGCTACACCTTC
CSVLFQGEGVWYGYTF
>TRBV4-3|few|TRBJ2-1|NA
TGCGCCAGCAGCCAAAGGCCAACCTACGGTGAGCAGTTCTTC
CASSQRPTYGEQFF
>TRBV20-1|NA|TRBJ1-2|TRBD1
TGCAGTGCCCTGTTGGGACAGCCTAACTATGGCTACACCTTC
CSALLGQPNYGYTF
>TRBV7-2|medium-sized|TRBJ2-7|NA
TGTGCCAGCAGCCAACTACAGGGAGCCTACGAGCAGTACTTC
CASSQLQGAYEQYF
>TRBV4-3|few|TRBJ2-1|NA
TGCGCCAGCAGCCAAGATACGCAGGAGTACAATGAGCAGTTCTTC
CASSQDTQEYNEQFF
>TRBV7-8|NA|TRBJ2-7|NA
TGTGCCAGCAGCTCACGGGCCCGACCCTACGAGCAGTACTTC
CASSSRARPYEQYF
>TRBV28|few|TRBJ2-1|NA
TGTGCCAGCAGCCCACCGGTTGGAGAGCAGTTCTTC
CASSPPVGEQFF
>TRBV28|NA|TRBJ2-5|TRBD2
TGTGCCAGCACAGCGGGATTTTTGGGGGGGGGAGAGACCCAGTACTTC
CASTAGFLGGGETQYF
>TRBV28|NA|TRBJ1-2|NA
TGTGCCAGCAGTTTTTCTCACGTACAGGAGGACTATGGCTACACCTTC
CASSFSHVQEDYGYTF
>TRBV2|NA|TRBJ1-1|NA
TGTGCCAGCAGACTATCGGGACGGATGAACACTGAAGCTTTCTTT
CASRLSGRMNTEAFF
>TRBV5-1|NA|TRBJ2-5|NA
TGCGCCAGCAGACCAGGGACGTTGGGCCAAGAGACCCAGTACTTC
CASRPGTLGQETQYF
>TRBV20-1|few|TRBJ2-1|NA
TGCAGTGCTGAACAGGGAGTGAGCAATGAGCAGTTCTTC
CSAEQGVSNEQFF
>TRBV6-2/TRBV6-3|NA|TRBJ2-7|TRBD2
TGTGCCAGCGCCACCAGCGGGGACGAGCAGTACTTC
CASATSGDEQYF
>TRBV6-2/TRBV6-3|NA|TRBJ2-5|NA
TGTGCCAGCAGTTACTCTCCGAGGCAAGAGACCCAGTACTTC
CASSYSPRQETQYF
>TRBV29-1|NA|TRBJ2-7|TRBD2
TGCAGCGTGACTAGCGGGAGTAACGAGCAGTACTTC
CSVTSGSNEQYF
>TRBV20-1|few|TRBJ1-1|NA
TGCAGTGGAGTGGGGGACTTGAGGAACACTGAAGCTTTCTTT
CSGVGDLRNTEAFF
>TRBV28|NA|TRBJ2-7|NA
TGTGCCAGCAGTTTGGGGAGCTGGGAGCGGTACTTC
CASSLGSWERYF
>TRBV6-2/TRBV6-3|NA|TRBJ2-2|TRBD1
TGTGCCAGCAGGCGAACAGGGGCGAACACCGGGGAGCTGTTTTTT
CASRRTGANTGELFF
>TRBV6-5|few|TRBJ2-4|TRBD2
TGTGCCAGCAGTTACCAAGCGGGAGGGACAAACATTCAGTACTTC
CASSYQAGGTNIQYF
>TRBV12-3/TRBV12-4|few|TRBJ1-2|TRBD1
TGTGCCAGCAGCACAGGGGTTGGCTATGGCTACACCTTC
CASSTGVGYGYTF
>TRBV6-5|few|TRBJ2-2|TRBD1
TGTGCCAGCAGAGGACAGGGGGACACCGGGGAGCTGTTTTTT
CASRGQGDTGELFF
>TRBV21-1|once|TRBJ1-5|NA
TGTGCCAGCAGCAAAGAAGGATCCGACAGGGACAATCAGCCCCAGCATTTT
CASSKEGSDRDNQPQHF
>TRBV28|NA|TRBJ1-5|TRBD1
TGTGCCAGCAGTCCAGAGGACAGGCTCAATCAGCCCCAGCATTTT
CASSPEDRLNQPQHF
>TRBV28|NA|TRBJ1-6|NA
TGTGCCAGCAGTGGGGAGACACCGTCCTATAATTCACCCCTCCACTTT
CASSGETPSYNSPLHF
>TRBV20-1|few|TRBJ2-7|NA
TGCAGTGCTATCAGGACATCCTACGAGCAGTACTTC
CSAIRTSYEQYF
>TRBV11-1|few|TRBJ2-1|TRBD2
TGTGCCAGCAATTCGGCGGGGGGCTCCTACAATGAGCAGTTCTTC
CASNSAGGSYNEQFF